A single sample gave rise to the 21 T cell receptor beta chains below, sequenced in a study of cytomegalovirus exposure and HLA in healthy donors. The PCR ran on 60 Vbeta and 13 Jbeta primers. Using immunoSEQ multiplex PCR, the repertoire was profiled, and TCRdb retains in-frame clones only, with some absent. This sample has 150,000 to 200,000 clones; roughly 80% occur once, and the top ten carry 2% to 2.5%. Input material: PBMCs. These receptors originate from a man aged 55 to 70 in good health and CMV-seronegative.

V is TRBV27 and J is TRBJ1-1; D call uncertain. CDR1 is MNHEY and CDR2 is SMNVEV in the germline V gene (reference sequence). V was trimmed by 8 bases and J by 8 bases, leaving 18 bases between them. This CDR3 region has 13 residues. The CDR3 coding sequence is TGTGCCAGCGGCAAAGTGGCGGGGTGCGAAGCTTTCTTT. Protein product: CASGKVAGCEAFF.

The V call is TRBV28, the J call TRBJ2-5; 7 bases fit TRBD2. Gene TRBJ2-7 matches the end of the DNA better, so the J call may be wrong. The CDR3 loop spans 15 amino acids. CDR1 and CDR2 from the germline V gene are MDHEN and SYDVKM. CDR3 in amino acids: CASSSPGRQTYEQYF. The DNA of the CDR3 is TGTGCCAGCAGTTCGCCCGGGAGGCAAACCTACGAGCAGTACTTC.

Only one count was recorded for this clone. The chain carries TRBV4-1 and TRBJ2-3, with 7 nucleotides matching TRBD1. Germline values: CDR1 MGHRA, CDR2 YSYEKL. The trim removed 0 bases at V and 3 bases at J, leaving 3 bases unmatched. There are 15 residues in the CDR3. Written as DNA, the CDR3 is TGCGCCAGCAGCCAAGAACAGGGGTGGACAGATACGCAGTATTTT. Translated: CASSQEQGWTDTQYF.

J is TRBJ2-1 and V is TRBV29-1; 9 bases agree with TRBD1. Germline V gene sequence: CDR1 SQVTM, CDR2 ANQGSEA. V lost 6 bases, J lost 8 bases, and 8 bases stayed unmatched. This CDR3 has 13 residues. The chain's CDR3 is CSVVRDRDHEQFF. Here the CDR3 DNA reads TGCAGCGTCGTCCGGGACAGGGATCATGAGCAGTTCTTC.

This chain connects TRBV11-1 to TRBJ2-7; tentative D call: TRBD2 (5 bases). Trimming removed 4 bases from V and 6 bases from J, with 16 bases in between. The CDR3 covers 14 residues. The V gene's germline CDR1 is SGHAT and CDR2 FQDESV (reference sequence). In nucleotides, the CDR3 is TGTGCCAGCAGCTCCCCAGTCCTCGCGGGCGAGCAGTACTTC. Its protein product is CASSSPVLAGEQYF.

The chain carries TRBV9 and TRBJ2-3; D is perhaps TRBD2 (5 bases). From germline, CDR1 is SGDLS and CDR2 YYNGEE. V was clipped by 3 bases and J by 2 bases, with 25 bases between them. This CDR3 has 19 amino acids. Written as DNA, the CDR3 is TGTGCCAGCAGCGACAACTACAGCCGCCCGCGGGTAGACACAGATACGCAGTATTTT. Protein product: CASSDNYSRPRVDTDTQYF.

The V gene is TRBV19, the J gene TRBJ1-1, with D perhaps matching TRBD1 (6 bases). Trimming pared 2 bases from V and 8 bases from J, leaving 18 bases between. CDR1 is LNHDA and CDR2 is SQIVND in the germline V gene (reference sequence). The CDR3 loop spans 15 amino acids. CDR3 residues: CASSINTGNGEEAFF. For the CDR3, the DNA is TGTGCCAGTAGTATAAATACAGGGAACGGAGAAGAAGCTTTCTTT. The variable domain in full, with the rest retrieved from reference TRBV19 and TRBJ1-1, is DGGITQSPKYLFRKEGQNVTLSCEQNLNHDAMYWYRQDPGQGLRLIYYSQIVNDFQKGDIAEGYSVSREKKESFPLTVTSAQKNPTAFYLCASSINTGNGEEAFFGQGTRLTVV.

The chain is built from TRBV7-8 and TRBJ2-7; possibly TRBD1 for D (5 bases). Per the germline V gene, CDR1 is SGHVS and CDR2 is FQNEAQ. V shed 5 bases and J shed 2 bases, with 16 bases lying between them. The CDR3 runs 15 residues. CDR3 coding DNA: TGTGCCAGCAGCCCGAAGATTCAGGGAACCTACGAGCAGTACTTC. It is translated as CASSPKIQGTYEQYF.

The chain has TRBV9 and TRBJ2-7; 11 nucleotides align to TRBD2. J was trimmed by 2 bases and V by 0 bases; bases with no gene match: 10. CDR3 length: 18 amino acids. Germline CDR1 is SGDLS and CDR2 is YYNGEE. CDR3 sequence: CASSVGVSGRDTTYEQYF. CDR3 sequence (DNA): TGTGCCAGCAGCGTAGGGGTTAGCGGGAGGGATACTACCTACGAGCAGTACTTC.

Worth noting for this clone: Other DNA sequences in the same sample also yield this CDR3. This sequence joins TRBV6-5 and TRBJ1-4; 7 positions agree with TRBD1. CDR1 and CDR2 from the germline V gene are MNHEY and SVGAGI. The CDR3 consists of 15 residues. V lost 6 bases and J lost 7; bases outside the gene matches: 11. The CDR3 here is CASRDRGGMGEKLFF. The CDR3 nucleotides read TGTGCCAGCAGGGATAGAGGGGGCATGGGTGAAAAACTGTTTTTT.

CDR3 sequence: CASRGPGLAGGHVETQYF. The CDR3 coding sequence is TGTGCCAGCAGGGGCCCGGGACTAGCGGGGGGGCATGTAGAGACCCAGTACTTC. The chain has TRBV2 and TRBJ2-5; 16 bases map to TRBD2. After removal of 6 bases from V and 4 bases from J, the junction contained 11 bases not matched to a gene. The CDR3 is 18 amino acids. Looked up from germline, CDR1 is SNHLY and CDR2 is FYNNEI.

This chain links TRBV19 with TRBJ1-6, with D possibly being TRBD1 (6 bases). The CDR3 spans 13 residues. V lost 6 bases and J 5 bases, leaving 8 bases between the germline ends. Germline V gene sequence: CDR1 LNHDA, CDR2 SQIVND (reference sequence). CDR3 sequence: CASRDRNNSPLHF. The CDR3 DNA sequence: TGTGCCAGTAGGGACAGAAATAATTCACCCCTCCACTTT.

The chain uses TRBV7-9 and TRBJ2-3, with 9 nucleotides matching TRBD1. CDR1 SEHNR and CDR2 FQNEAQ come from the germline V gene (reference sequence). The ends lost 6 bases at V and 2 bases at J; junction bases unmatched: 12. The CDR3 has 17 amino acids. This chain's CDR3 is CASRPTGGEFNTDTQYF. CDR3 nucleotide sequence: TGTGCCAGCAGACCTACAGGGGGCGAGTTTAACACAGATACGCAGTATTTT.

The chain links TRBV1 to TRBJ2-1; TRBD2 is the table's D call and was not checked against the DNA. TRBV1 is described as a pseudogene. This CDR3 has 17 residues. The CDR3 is CTSSQGTSGTGINEQFF. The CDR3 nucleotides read TGCACCAGCAGCCAGGGAACTAGCGGGACTGGGATTAATGAGCAGTTCTTC.

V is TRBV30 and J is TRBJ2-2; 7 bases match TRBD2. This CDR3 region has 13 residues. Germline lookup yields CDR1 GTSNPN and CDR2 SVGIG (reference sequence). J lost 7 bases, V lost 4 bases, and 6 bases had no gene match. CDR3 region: CAWTPGGYGELFF. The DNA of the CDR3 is TGTGCCTGGACCCCGGGAGGTTACGGGGAGCTGTTTTTT. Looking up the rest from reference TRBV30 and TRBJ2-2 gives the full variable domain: SQTIHQWPATLVQPVGSPLSLECTVEGTSNPNLYWYRQAAGRGLQLLFYSVGIGQISSEVPQNLSASRPQDRQFILSSKKLLLSDSGFYLCAWTPGGYGELFFGEGSRLTVL.

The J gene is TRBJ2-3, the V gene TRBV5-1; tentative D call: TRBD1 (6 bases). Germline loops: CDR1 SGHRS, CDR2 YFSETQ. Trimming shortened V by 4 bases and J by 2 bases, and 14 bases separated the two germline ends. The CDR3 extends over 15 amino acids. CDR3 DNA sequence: TGCGCCAGCAGCCCCGGACAGCGAAACACAGATACGCAGTATTTT. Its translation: CASSPGQRNTDTQYF.

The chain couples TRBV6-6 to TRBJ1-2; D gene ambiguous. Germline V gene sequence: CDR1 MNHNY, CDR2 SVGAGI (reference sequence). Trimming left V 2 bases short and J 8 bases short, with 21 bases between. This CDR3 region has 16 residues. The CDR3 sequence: CASSYAVLGAAGGYTF. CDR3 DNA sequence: TGTGCCAGCAGTTACGCGGTTTTGGGAGCTGCTGGAGGCTACACCTTC.

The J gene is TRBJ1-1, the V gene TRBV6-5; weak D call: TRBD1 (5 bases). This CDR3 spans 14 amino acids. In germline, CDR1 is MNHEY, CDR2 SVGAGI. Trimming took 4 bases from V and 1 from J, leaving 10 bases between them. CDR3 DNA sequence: TGTGCCAGCAGTTGGGGCGAGCGGAACACTGAAGCTTTCTTT. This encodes CASSWGERNTEAFF.

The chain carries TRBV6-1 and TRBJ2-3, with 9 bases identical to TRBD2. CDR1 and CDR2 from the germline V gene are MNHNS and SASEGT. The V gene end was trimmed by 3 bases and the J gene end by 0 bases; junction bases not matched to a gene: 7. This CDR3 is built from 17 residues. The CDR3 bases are TGTGCCAGCAGTGATTTCCGACTAGCGGCTAGCACAGATACGCAGTATTTT. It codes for CASSDFRLAASTDTQYF.

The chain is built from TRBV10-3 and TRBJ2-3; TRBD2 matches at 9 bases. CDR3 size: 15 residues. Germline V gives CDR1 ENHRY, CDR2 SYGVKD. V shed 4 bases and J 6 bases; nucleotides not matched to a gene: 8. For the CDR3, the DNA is TGTGCCATCAGTGTTTTTAGCGGGAGTAGTGATACGCAGTATTTT. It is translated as CAISVFSGSSDTQYF.

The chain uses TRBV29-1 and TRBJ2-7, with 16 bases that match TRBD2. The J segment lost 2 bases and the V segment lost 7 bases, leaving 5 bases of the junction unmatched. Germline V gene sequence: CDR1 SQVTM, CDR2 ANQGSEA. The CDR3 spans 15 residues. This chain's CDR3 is CSAGTSGRGTYEQYF. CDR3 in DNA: TGCAGCGCCGGGACTAGCGGGAGGGGAACCTACGAGCAGTACTTC.